These 25 T cell receptor beta chains share one sample of origin, sequenced in a study of control samples from healthy donors and cancer patients. Method: immunoSEQ multiplex PCR; TCRdb's copy keeps in-frame clones and lacks some. Of some 110,000 clones in the sample, more than 80% are singletons; the top ten hold approximately 1%. What was sequenced was PBMCs. These receptors all come from a woman in her fifties or sixties with colorectal cancer.

The chain carries TRBV10-3 and TRBJ2-4; possibly TRBD1 for D (6 bases). The V gene lost 3 bases and the J gene lost 0 bases, with 15 bases spanning the gap. Germline CDR1 is ENHRY and CDR2 is SYGVKD. The CDR3 runs 17 residues. CDR3 protein: CAISEELTGVAKNIQYF. The CDR3 DNA follows: TGTGCCATCAGTGAAGAGTTGACAGGAGTAGCCAAAAACATTCAGTACTTC.

The CDR3 DNA follows: TGTGCCAGCACTCTTGGGGGGTGGCGGGGGGACTCCTACGAGCAGTACTTC. Its protein is CASTLGGWRGDSYEQYF. This chain connects TRBV28 to TRBJ2-7, with 8 bases identical to TRBD2. Germline CDR1 reads MDHEN; CDR2 reads SYDVKM. V gave up 7 bases and J gave up 0 bases; unmatched junction bases: 14. The CDR3 is made up of 17 amino acids. Using reference TRBV28 and TRBJ2-7 for the parts outside the CDR3, the full variable domain is DVKVTQSSRYLVKRTGEKVFLECVQDMDHENMFWYRQDPGLGLRLIYFSYDVKMKEKGDIPEGYSVSREKKERFSLILESASTNQTSMYLCASTLGGWRGDSYEQYFGPGTRLTVT.

The gene calls are TRBV5-1 and TRBJ1-2; tentatively, D is TRBD1 (5 bases). The CDR3 is 15 residues long. Trimming removed 2 bases from V and 4 bases from J, with 15 bases in between. The V gene's germline CDR1 is SGHRS and CDR2 YFSETQ. CDR3 nucleotides: TGCGCCAGCAGCTTCGGTCCGGACACCTTCTATGGCTACACCTTC. Amino acid sequence: CASSFGPDTFYGYTF. Looking up the rest from reference TRBV5-1 and TRBJ1-2 gives the full variable domain: KAGVTQTPRYLIKTRGQQVTLSCSPISGHRSVSWYQQTPGQGLQFLFEYFSETQRNKGNFPGRFSGRQFSNSRSEMNVSTLELGDSALYLCASSFGPDTFYGYTFGSGTRLTVV.

This rearrangement joins TRBV28 to TRBJ2-5; possibly TRBD1 for D (6 bases). The CDR3 has 14 residues. Trimming took 6 bases from V and 0 from J, leaving 11 bases between them. Germline CDR1 MDHEN, CDR2 SYDVKM. The CDR3 is CASSGDRNQETQYF. CDR3 DNA: TGTGCCAGCAGCGGCGACAGGAACCAAGAGACCCAGTACTTC.

J is TRBJ2-3 and V is TRBV19; TRBD1 matches at 8 bases. Trimming cost V 10 bases and J 11 bases; bases outside gene matches: 14. CDR1 LNHDA and CDR2 SQIVND come from the germline V gene (reference sequence). The CDR3 is 13 amino acids. CDR3 amino acids: CATRVEGQGKQYF. In nucleotides, the CDR3 is TGTGCCACCAGAGTAGAAGGACAGGGAAAGCAGTATTTT.

The chain couples TRBV10-3 to TRBJ2-1; 14 nucleotides line up with TRBD2. Losses at the gene ends were 6 bases for V and 7 bases for J; bases not matched to a gene: 2. The CDR3 is made up of 14 amino acids. Germline CDR1 and CDR2: ENHRY and SYGVKD. This CDR3 reads CAIRGLAGENEQFF. DNA of the CDR3: TGTGCCATCAGGGGACTAGCGGGAGAAAATGAGCAGTTCTTC.

The V call is TRBV29-1, the J call TRBJ2-7; D may be TRBD1 (6 bases). The CDR3 totals 13 residues. Between the trimmed V and J ends, which lost 2 bases and 5 bases, there was a span of 13 bases. Germline CDR1 is SQVTM and CDR2 is ANQGSEA. This CDR3 is CSVEMTGPHEQYF. The CDR3 coding sequence is TGCAGCGTTGAAATGACAGGTCCCCACGAGCAGTACTTC.

This chain uses TRBV6-6 with TRBJ1-5, with D maybe TRBD1 (5 bases). This CDR3 contains 16 residues. Per germline, CDR1 MNHNY and CDR2 SVGAGI (reference sequence). Trimming left V 5 bases short and J 5 bases short, with 19 bases between. The CDR3 region is CASSDWDFNRDQPQHF. CDR3 sequence (DNA): TGTGCCAGCAGTGACTGGGACTTCAATCGGGATCAGCCCCAGCATTTT.

The J gene is TRBJ1-2, the V gene TRBV30; maybe TRBD1 (6 bases). Germline CDR1 is GTSNPN and CDR2 is SVGIG (reference sequence). The CDR3 covers 12 residues. Trimming stripped 4 bases from V and 6 bases from J, with 12 bases between. CDR3: CAWKNRVDGYTF. DNA of the CDR3: TGTGCCTGGAAAAACAGGGTGGATGGCTACACCTTC.

The chain uses TRBV7-6 and TRBJ2-2, with D unclear. With 2 bases removed from V and 2 bases from J, the gap between germline ends came to 9 bases. CDR1 and CDR2 (germline): SGHVS, FNYEAQ. The CDR3 spans 15 residues. The CDR3 sequence is CASSLLGSNTGELFF. CDR3 in DNA: TGTGCCAGCAGCTTATTAGGCTCAAACACCGGGGAGCTGTTTTTT. The full variable domain, rest sourced from reference TRBV7-6 and TRBJ2-2, is GAGVSQSPRYKVTKRGQDVALRCDPISGHVSLYWYRQALGQGPEFLTYFNYEAQQDKSGLPNDRFSAERPEGSISTLTIQRTEQRDSAMYRCASSLLGSNTGELFFGEGSRLTVL.

This clone occurred once. The chain links TRBV11-2 to TRBJ2-3; D unclear. V shed 5 bases and J shed 4 bases, with 16 bases lying between them. The length of the CDR3 is 15 residues. Germline V CDR1 and CDR2: SGHAT, FQNNGV. The CDR3 region is CASSQTGVSSDTQYF. CDR3 DNA: TGTGCCAGCAGCCAGACGGGCGTCAGTTCAGATACGCAGTATTTT. Together with reference TRBV11-2 and TRBJ2-3, the CDR3 gives the full variable domain: EAGVAQSPRYKIIEKRQSVAFWCNPISGHATLYWYQQILGQGPKLLIQFQNNGVVDDSQLPKDRFSAERLKGVDSTLKIQPAKLEDSAVYLCASSQTGVSSDTQYFGPGTRLTVL.

In its sample, this clone was seen once. The V call is TRBV18, the J call TRBJ1-3; maybe TRBD1 (6 bases). The CDR3 spans 15 residues. V lost 3 bases to trimming and J lost 0 bases, with 9 bases between them. Germline V gives CDR1 KGHSH, CDR2 LQKENI. The CDR3 bases are TGTGCCAGCTCACCGGGACAACCCTCTGGAAACACCATATATTTT. Translated: CASSPGQPSGNTIYF.

The CDR3 sequence is CASSYGAVNTEAFF. The CDR3 bases are TGTGCCAGCAGTTACGGGGCGGTGAACACTGAAGCTTTCTTT. This sequence joins TRBV6-6 and TRBJ1-1, with TRBD1 as a possible D gene (5 bases). The germline V gene encodes CDR1 MNHNY and CDR2 SVGAGI (reference sequence). This CDR3 is 14 amino acids long. Trimming shortened V by 2 bases and J by 0 bases, and 7 bases separated the two germline ends.

This clone showed up many times. The sample carries other DNA sequences with the same CDR3. The V gene is TRBV30, the J gene TRBJ2-7; no firm D call. Between the trimmed V and J ends, which lost 0 bases and 5 bases, there was a span of 8 bases. Germline CDR1 is GTSNPN and CDR2 is SVGIG (reference sequence). This CDR3 is 12 amino acids long. In DNA form, the CDR3 reads TGTGCCTGGAGTGTATTGTGGGACGAGCAGTACTTC. It codes for CAWSVLWDEQYF.

This chain connects TRBV11-2 to TRBJ2-5; D perhaps matches TRBD2 (5 bases). V lost 3 bases to trimming and J lost 1 base, with 9 bases between them. This CDR3 is built from 14 residues. CDR1 is SGHAT and CDR2 is FQNNGV in the germline V gene. CDR3 sequence: CASSFTSFQETQYF. The DNA of the CDR3 is TGTGCCAGCAGCTTTACTAGTTTCCAAGAGACCCAGTACTTC.

The rearrangement joins TRBV9 to TRBJ1-3, with D uncertain. Trimming removed 2 bases from V and 3 bases from J, with 9 bases in between. The germline CDR1 and CDR2 sequences are SGDLS and YYNGEE. The CDR3 extends over 14 amino acids. The CDR3 protein is CASSVPSNGNTIYF. The CDR3 region has the DNA TGTGCCAGCAGCGTCCCTTCGAATGGAAACACCATATATTTT.

This clone was observed a single time. The V gene is TRBV13, the J gene TRBJ2-7; weak D call: TRBD1 (5 bases). The CDR3 has 13 residues. Germline CDR1 reads PRHDT; CDR2 reads FYEKMQ (reference sequence). V was cut by 0 bases and J by 4 bases, with 7 bases left in between. The CDR3 here is CASSLGGLYEQYF. In DNA, the CDR3 is TGTGCCAGCAGCTTAGGGGGGCTATACGAGCAGTACTTC.

V is TRBV11-2 and J is TRBJ2-7; tentatively, D is TRBD1 (7 bases). CDR1 is SGHAT, CDR2 FQNNGV, per germline. Trimming took 7 bases from V and 5 from J, leaving 33 bases between them. The CDR3 covers 19 residues. The CDR3 DNA is TGTGCCAGCACCCGCGCCTTTGGAAGACGCAGGGGGGACGTCGACGAGCAGTACTTC. Translation: CASTRAFGRRRGDVDEQYF. The whole variable domain, filled in from reference TRBV11-2 and TRBJ2-7, reads EAGVAQSPRYKIIEKRQSVAFWCNPISGHATLYWYQQILGQGPKLLIQFQNNGVVDDSQLPKDRFSAERLKGVDSTLKIQPAKLEDSAVYLCASTRAFGRRRGDVDEQYFGPGTRLTVT.

This clone came up once. The chain links TRBV4-1 to TRBJ2-1; 9 nucleotides match TRBD2. The CDR3 is 16 amino acids. The V gene's germline CDR1 is MGHRA and CDR2 YSYEKL. Trimming cost V 4 bases and J 3 bases; bases outside gene matches: 7. CDR3 amino acids: CASSPHRLADYNEQFF. CDR3 nucleotides: TGCGCCAGCAGCCCGCACCGACTAGCGGACTACAATGAGCAGTTCTTC.

This chain uses TRBV10-3 with TRBJ1-6; D is perhaps TRBD1 (5 bases). The germline V gene encodes CDR1 ENHRY and CDR2 SYGVKD. This CDR3 is built from 14 residues. The ends were cut back, 7 bases at V and 2 bases at J, with 9 bases in the middle. In DNA, the CDR3 is TGTGCCATCACCCGGGACCCCTATAATTCACCCCTCCACTTT. Residues: CAITRDPYNSPLHF.

This chain connects TRBV19 to TRBJ1-4; D is unresolved. CDR1 LNHDA and CDR2 SQIVND come from the germline V gene (reference sequence). Deletions cut 1 base from V and 0 bases from J, with 6 bases between. CDR3 length: 15 amino acids. The DNA for the CDR3 is TGTGCCAGTAGTATAGTGGATGCAACTAATGAAAAACTGTTTTTT. This codes for CASSIVDATNEKLFF.

CDR3 protein: CASSPGTEETQYF. In DNA form, the CDR3 reads TGTGCCAGCAGCCCAGGGACAGAAGAGACCCAGTACTTC. The genes are TRBV5-4 and TRBJ2-5; 7 positions agree with TRBD1. V lost 4 bases, J lost 3 bases, and 3 bases stayed unmatched. Germline CDR1 is SGHNT and CDR2 is YYREEE (reference sequence). This CDR3 is 13 amino acids long.

This clone was recorded once. This chain links TRBV11-2 with TRBJ2-7, with D perhaps TRBD1 (5 bases). Trimming took off 10 bases at V and 0 bases at J, with 13 bases between the two ends. This CDR3 is 13 amino acids long. Germline CDR1 reads SGHAT; CDR2 reads FQNNGV. The CDR3 region is CATTVRSSYEQYF. The CDR3 DNA reads TGTGCCACGACAGTACGAAGCTCCTACGAGCAGTACTTC.

The chain is built from TRBV11-3 and TRBJ2-3, with D perhaps TRBD1 or TRBD2 (6 bases each). There are 20 residues in the CDR3. The V gene's germline CDR1 is SGHNT and CDR2 YENEEA. V was shortened by 5 bases and J by 0 bases, with 27 bases between the two germline ends. CDR3 nucleotides: TGTGCCAGCAGCCCAGCCGGAGGGGCGGGGACCAGGGGAAGCACAGATACGCAGTATTTT. It codes for CASSPAGGAGTRGSTDTQYF.

The rearrangement uses TRBV19 and TRBJ2-7; the match to TRBD2 covers 8 bases. Germline lookup yields CDR1 LNHDA and CDR2 SQIVND (reference sequence). This CDR3 contains 17 residues. Losses at the gene ends were 3 bases for V and 1 base for J; bases not matched to a gene: 11. In DNA, the CDR3 is TGTGCCAGTAGTATTGCCCCGAGCGGGAGACCGTCCTACGAGCAGTACTTC. Residues: CASSIAPSGRPSYEQYF.